This T cell receptor beta chain comes out of a study of shared clonotypes between healthy human individuals. Looked up from germline, CDR1 is ENHRY and CDR2 is SYGVKD. This CDR3 spans 11 amino acids. V was trimmed by 5 bases and J by 9 bases, leaving 10 bases between them. A remark on this clone: Its antigen remains unidentified.

For every subset, genomic DNA was evenly distributed across several immunoSEQ plates. The data were produced by immunoSEQ multiplex PCR, yet TCRdb's version contains in-frame clones alone and is incomplete. The sample lists a few hundred thousand clones; less than 85% were seen once. Points from the study as a whole: Inspection by rarefaction showed sorted-subset sequencing to be incomplete despite large depth.

The chain has TRBV10-3 and TRBJ2-5, with D hard to call. The sequencing input was memory CD4+ T cells sorted from blood. Specified subset: CD45RA-negative fraction. The receptor's source is a man between 25 and 39 years old in good health. The CDR3 loop reads CAISNSGAQYF. The CDR3 DNA reads TGTGCCATCAGTAATTCCGGTGCCCAGTACTTC.